A single sample is the source of the 30 T cell receptor beta chains below, sequenced in a study of OX40 agonist ivuxolimab in advanced cancers. The protocol was immunoSEQ multiplex PCR, while the TCRdb copy is restricted to in-frame clones and leaves out a portion. Found here are about 41,000 clones, roughly 77% of them singletons; the top ten hold roughly 2.5%. The material was CD4+ or CD8+ T cells sorted from blood, obtained in a trial of the OX40 agonist ivuxolimab. Receptors were obtained from an adult with an advanced solid tumor such as melanoma, head and neck, liver or kidney cancer.

The chain carries TRBV30 and TRBJ1-5, with 7 nucleotides matching TRBD1. The V gene's germline CDR1 is GTSNPN and CDR2 SVGIG (reference sequence). The CDR3 is 13 residues long. Trimming took 1 base from V and 6 from J; bases not matched to a gene: 3. In nucleotides, the CDR3 is TGTGCCTGGAGTGACAGGGGCGCTCAGCCCCAGCATTTT. It specifies CAWSDRGAQPQHF. Full variable domain (remainder filled in from reference TRBV30 and TRBJ1-5): SQTIHQWPATLVQPVGSPLSLECTVEGTSNPNLYWYRQAAGRGLQLLFYSVGIGQISSEVPQNLSASRPQDRQFILSSKKLLLSDSGFYLCAWSDRGAQPQHFGDGTRLSIL.

As DNA, the CDR3 is TGTGCCAGCAGCCGACAGGCTCTGGAAGAGACCCAGTACTTC. Encoded protein: CASSRQALEETQYF. This sequence joins TRBV11-1 and TRBJ2-5, with D possibly TRBD1 on 6 matching bases. This CDR3 spans 14 amino acids. Germline V CDR1 and CDR2: SGHAT, FQDESV (reference sequence). V was trimmed by 5 bases and J by 3 bases, leaving 13 bases between them.

This sequence joins TRBV9 and TRBJ2-5; D could derive from TRBD1 or TRBD2 (6 bases each). Trimming left V 1 base short and J 5 bases short, with 15 bases between. The CDR3 extends over 15 amino acids. The V gene's germline CDR1 is SGDLS and CDR2 YYNGEE. CDR3 residues: CASSVMGGASETQYF. CDR3 sequence (DNA): TGTGCCAGCAGCGTAATGGGGGGCGCGTCCGAGACCCAGTACTTC.

The J gene is TRBJ1-1, the V gene TRBV7-9; TRBD1 might be the D (6 bases). The V end lost 6 bases, the J end lost 9 bases, and 14 bases lay between the germline ends. The CDR3 extends over 12 amino acids. CDR1 is SEHNR, CDR2 FQNEAQ, per germline (reference sequence). CDR3 DNA: TGTGCCAGCAGACTCGGGACAAATAAAGCTTTCTTT. This gives the protein CASRLGTNKAFF.

The chain uses TRBV6-1 and TRBJ1-6; D remains unclear. The CDR3 length is 14 residues. Germline loops: CDR1 MNHNS, CDR2 SASEGT. Between the trimmed V and J ends, which lost 4 bases and 4 bases, there was a span of 8 bases. CDR3 amino acids: CASSAGPYNSPLHF. The CDR3 DNA reads TGTGCCAGCAGTGCCGGGCCTTATAATTCACCCCTCCACTTT.

The chain carries TRBV7-9 and TRBJ2-1, with D unclear. This CDR3 contains 12 residues. The germline V gene encodes CDR1 SEHNR and CDR2 FQNEAQ (reference sequence). Trimming took off 1 base at V and 5 bases at J, with 3 bases between the two ends. The chain's CDR3 is CASSLGDNEQFF. The CDR3 DNA reads TGTGCCAGCAGCTTAGGGGACAATGAGCAGTTCTTC.

V usage is TRBV6-5 and J usage is TRBJ2-5; 8 bases match TRBD2. Trimming at V came to 2 bases and at J to 1 base, leaving 3 bases not matched to a gene. The CDR3 is 15 amino acids. The germline V gene encodes CDR1 MNHEY and CDR2 SVGAGI. In DNA form, the CDR3 reads TGTGCCAGCAGTTACGAAACTAGCGGCCAAGAGACCCAGTACTTC. It encodes CASSYETSGQETQYF.

The chain has TRBV29-1 and TRBJ2-2; TRBD2 matches at 9 bases. The germline gives CDR1 SQVTM, CDR2 ANQGSEA. The ends lost 7 bases at V and 7 bases at J; junction bases unmatched: 7. The CDR3 totals 13 residues. The CDR3 loop reads CSGGGAVIGELFF. DNA of the CDR3: TGCAGCGGCGGGGGGGCAGTTATCGGGGAGCTGTTTTTT.

Regarding this clone: One end of the junction fails to match germline, which may point to a read error. The rearrangement joins TRBV4-2 to TRBJ1-1; possibly TRBD1 for D (5 bases). Per the germline V gene, CDR1 is LGHNA and CDR2 is YNFKEQ. The CDR3 covers 12 residues. The CDR3 protein is CASGHGGGEAFF. CDR3 nucleotide sequence: TGTGCCAGCGGCCACGGGGGGGGTGAAGCTTTCTTT.

The V gene is TRBV10-2, the J gene TRBJ2-1; D is perhaps TRBD2 (6 bases). The V and J ends lost 10 bases and 4 bases respectively, with 23 bases between them. CDR3 size: 16 residues. Germline lookup yields CDR1 WSHSY and CDR2 SAAADI. For the CDR3, the DNA is TGCGCCAAATCGTACTTCCGGGAGAGCGTTTACAATGAGCAGTTCTTC. Its protein is CAKSYFRESVYNEQFF.

The CDR3 DNA reads TGTGCCAGCAGCTCAACGAATTACTATGGCTACACCTTC. Translation gives CASSSTNYYGYTF. The rearrangement uses TRBV5-6 and TRBJ1-2; D is uncertain. Germline CDR1 SGHDT, CDR2 YYEEEE. Trimming stripped 3 bases from V and 3 bases from J, with 9 bases between. This CDR3 has 13 residues.

This chain uses TRBV19 with TRBJ2-3; the D is unclear. V was trimmed by 3 bases and J by 5 bases, leaving 12 bases between them. The germline gives CDR1 LNHDA, CDR2 SQIVND (reference sequence). This CDR3 has 14 amino acids. The CDR3 nucleotides are TGTGCCAGTAGTATGCCATGGGCCGGAGATACGCAGTATTTT. It yields the protein CASSMPWAGDTQYF.

The V and J genes are TRBV5-1 and TRBJ2-3; possible D gene TRBD1, 5 bases. The length of the CDR3 is 16 residues. Germline values: CDR1 SGHRS, CDR2 YFSETQ. V was cut by 2 bases and J by 2 bases, with 15 bases left in between. Written as DNA, the CDR3 is TGCGCCAGCAGCTTTCTCCCCAGGGCTCTCACAGATACGCAGTATTTT. Translated: CASSFLPRALTDTQYF.

This chain links TRBV5-5 with TRBJ2-7; D call uncertain. Germline V gives CDR1 SGHKS, CDR2 YYEKEE (reference sequence). The CDR3 contains 13 residues. V was trimmed by 0 bases and J by 4 bases, leaving 8 bases between them. The CDR3 here is CASSLVQFYEQYV. The CDR3 nucleotides read TGTGCCAGCAGCTTGGTTCAGTTTTACGAGCAGTACGTC.

CDR3 DNA sequence: TGTGCCAGCAGCCGCGGCCGACAGCTACCCCTCCACTTT. As protein: CASSRGRQLPLHF. V is TRBV21-1 and J is TRBJ1-6; the table calls TRBD1, which could not be checked here. TRBV21-1 is noted as a pseudogene. This CDR3 is built from 13 residues.

The rearrangement links TRBV7-2 to TRBJ1-3; D might be TRBD1 (5 bases). Germline V gene sequence: CDR1 SGHTA, CDR2 FQGNSA. The CDR3 length is 15 residues. The ends were cut back, 5 bases at V and 4 bases at J, with 15 bases in the middle. The CDR3: CASSTPGTRGNTIYF. The CDR3 nucleotides are TGTGCCAGCAGCACCCCCGGGACCCGCGGAAACACCATATATTTT. Based on the CDR3 plus reference TRBV7-2 and TRBJ1-3, the full variable domain is GAGVSQSPSNKVTEKGKDVELRCDPISGHTALYWYRQSLGQGLEFLIYFQGNSAPDKSGLPSDRFSAERTGGSVSTLTIQRTQQEDSAVYLCASSTPGTRGNTIYFGEGSWLTVV.

The rearrangement joins TRBV25-1 to TRBJ2-3, with 13 nucleotides matching TRBD2. V shed 3 bases and J 8 bases; nucleotides not matched to a gene: 8. CDR3 length: 16 residues. Looked up from germline, CDR1 is MGHDK and CDR2 is SYGVNS. CDR3 in DNA: TGTGCCAGCAGTGAGGGACTAGCGGGACTGGCTGGTACGCAGTATTTT. This translates into CASSEGLAGLAGTQYF.

The CDR3 nucleotides are TGTGCCAGCAGCTTAACTTCTGATACGCAGTATTTT. Its translation: CASSLTSDTQYF. This rearrangement joins TRBV7-3 to TRBJ2-3, with no clear D. This CDR3 spans 12 amino acids. V lost 0 bases to trimming and J lost 6 bases, with 4 bases between them. CDR1 and CDR2 (germline): SGHTA, FQGTGA.

The V gene is TRBV9, the J gene TRBJ2-5; 9 nucleotides match TRBD2. The CDR3 is 16 amino acids. Germline V gene data show CDR1 as SGDLS and CDR2 as YYNGEE. With 0 bases clipped from V and 4 bases from J, the junction kept 7 bases outside the gene matches. The CDR3 region has the DNA TGTGCCAGCAGCGTAGCTAGCGGGGATGGAGGAGAGACCCAGTACTTC. Translation: CASSVASGDGGETQYF.

Only a few counts were recorded for this clone. In DNA, the CDR3 is TGTGCCAGCAGCACCGCCGACAGGTGGTATCCCAACACTGAAGCTTTCTTT. Translation: CASSTADRWYPNTEAFF. The chain employs TRBV7-6 and TRBJ1-1, with TRBD1 as a possible D gene (6 bases). CDR3 length: 17 amino acids. CDR1 is SGHVS, CDR2 FNYEAQ, per germline. The V end lost 5 bases, the J end lost 2 bases, and 21 bases lay between the germline ends.

The rearrangement links TRBV5-4 to TRBJ2-1, with D possibly called TRBD1 or TRBD2 (5 bases each). With 4 bases removed from V and 0 bases from J, the gap between germline ends came to 17 bases. The CDR3 contains 17 residues. CDR1 and CDR2 from the germline V gene are SGHNT and YYREEE (reference sequence). CDR3 region: CASSLGQGGGSYNEQFF. The DNA for the CDR3 is TGTGCCAGCAGCCTCGGGCAGGGCGGAGGCTCCTACAATGAGCAGTTCTTC.

V is TRBV6-1 and J is TRBJ2-3; 9 nucleotides match TRBD2. CDR1 and CDR2 from the germline V gene are MNHNS and SASEGT. Trimming removed 3 bases from V and 3 bases from J; junction bases left unmatched: 7. The CDR3 contains 16 residues. DNA of the CDR3: TGTGCCAGCAGTGAGGGGGCGGGAGGGCCAACAGATACGCAGTATTTT. Its protein is CASSEGAGGPTDTQYF.

This chain links TRBV19 with TRBJ2-7; a weak D match, TRBD2 (6 bases). The CDR3 is 15 amino acids. Germline CDR1 reads LNHDA; CDR2 reads SQIVND (reference sequence). V dropped 3 bases and J dropped 0 bases, with 12 bases sitting between them. CDR3 coding DNA: TGTGCCAGTAGTATGATGGGGAGGAGCTCCTACGAGCAGTACTTC. Encoded protein: CASSMMGRSSYEQYF.

The rearrangement uses TRBV9 and TRBJ2-1, with TRBD2 matching 13 bases. V gave up 0 bases and J gave up 9 bases; unmatched junction bases: 6. The length of the CDR3 is 16 residues. Germline values: CDR1 SGDLS, CDR2 YYNGEE. The CDR3 coding sequence is TGTGCCAGCAGCGTAGCCGGGACTAGCGGGATCGCTGAGCAGTTCTTC. It specifies CASSVAGTSGIAEQFF.

This clone has only a few counts. The rearrangement joins TRBV5-6 to TRBJ1-1; D gene uncertain. Trimming cost V 4 bases and J 0 bases, with 7 bases left between them. The CDR3 spans 13 residues. Germline V gives CDR1 SGHDT, CDR2 YYEEEE. The CDR3: CASSVTVNTEAFF. The CDR3 DNA follows: TGTGCCAGCAGCGTCACAGTGAACACTGAAGCTTTCTTT.

V and J are TRBV6-1 and TRBJ2-2; 7 nucleotides line up with TRBD1. CDR1 and CDR2 from the germline V gene are MNHNS and SASEGT. V lost 6 bases, J lost 0 bases, and 4 bases stayed unmatched. This CDR3 comprises 15 residues. The CDR3: CASSRDRANTGELFF. DNA of the CDR3: TGTGCCAGCAGCCGGGACAGAGCGAACACCGGGGAGCTGTTTTTT.

V usage is TRBV5-1 and J usage is TRBJ1-3, with 10 bases fitting TRBD1. The CDR3 has 16 amino acids. The V gene's germline CDR1 is SGHRS and CDR2 YFSETQ. V was clipped by 4 bases and J by 2 bases; unmatched bases: 6. CDR3 residues: CASSRQGADTGNTIYF. The DNA for the CDR3 is TGCGCCAGCAGCCGACAGGGGGCCGATACTGGAAACACCATATATTTT.

The chain uses TRBV11-2 and TRBJ2-1, with TRBD1 identical over 7 bases. This CDR3 is built from 12 residues. Germline V CDR1 and CDR2: SGHAT, FQNNGV. V lost 1 base and J lost 14; bases outside the gene matches: 5. The CDR3 DNA is TGTGCCAGCAGCTTAGGTATGACAGGGAAGTTCTTC. Translation: CASSLGMTGKFF. Supplemented by reference TRBV11-2 and TRBJ2-1, the full variable domain reads EAGVAQSPRYKIIEKRQSVAFWCNPISGHATLYWYQQILGQGPKLLIQFQNNGVVDDSQLPKDRFSAERLKGVDSTLKIQPAKLEDSAVYLCASSLGMTGKFFGPGTRLTVL.

The chain couples TRBV2 to TRBJ2-7; 9 positions agree with TRBD1. Unmatched junction bases numbered 13, after V lost 7 bases and J lost 6 bases. Germline V CDR1 and CDR2: SNHLY, FYNNEI. The CDR3 is 15 amino acids. CDR3 sequence: CASNISPGQGREQYV. CDR3 nucleotides: TGTGCCAGCAATATTTCTCCGGGACAGGGTCGCGAGCAGTACGTC.

This chain connects TRBV5-1 to TRBJ2-3; D uncertain. V lost 0 bases and J 2 bases, leaving 10 bases between the germline ends. Germline CDR1 is SGHRS and CDR2 is YFSETQ. The CDR3 is 15 residues long. The CDR3: CASSLVGRVTDTQYF. In DNA, the CDR3 is TGCGCCAGCAGCTTGGTGGGCAGAGTCACAGATACGCAGTATTTT.